The 25 T cell receptor beta chains below all came from one sample that was sequenced in a study of blood T cell repertoires in COVID-19. The data were produced by immunoSEQ multiplex PCR, yet TCRdb's version contains in-frame clones alone and is incomplete. The sample shows 100,000 to 150,000 clones, roughly 86% of them seen only once. Sequences were obtained from peripheral blood. The receptors derive from a human donor in a cohort sampled during active COVID-19.

The chain uses TRBV28 and TRBJ1-2; D is perhaps TRBD1 (6 bases). CDR3 length: 16 amino acids. Trimming took 3 bases from V and 7 from J, leaving 21 bases between them. CDR1 and CDR2 (germline): MDHEN, SYDVKM. In DNA form, the CDR3 reads TGTGCCAGCAGTTTTACCGTACAGGGCCAAAGGGGTGGCTACACCTTC. Protein sequence: CASSFTVQGQRGGYTF.

The gene calls are TRBV6-5 and TRBJ1-2; a possible D gene is TRBD1 (6 bases). The CDR3 spans 14 residues. Trimming left V 7 bases short and J 6 bases short, with 18 bases between. Germline assignment: CDR1 MNHEY and CDR2 SVGAGI. CDR3 DNA sequence: TGTGCCAGCAATTCGGGGGGGCGCCGGGATGGCTACACCTTC. The encoded protein is CASNSGGRRDGYTF.

In this sample, this clone turned up a few times. This chain connects TRBV6-5 to TRBJ1-4; possible D gene TRBD1, 5 bases. The germline V and J ends were trimmed by 0 bases and 0 bases, with 8 bases remaining between them. Germline CDR1 and CDR2: MNHEY and SVGAGI. The CDR3 is 16 amino acids. CDR3 loop: CASSYSWDSTNEKLFF. CDR3 nucleotides: TGTGCCAGCAGTTACTCGTGGGACTCAACTAATGAAAAACTGTTTTTT.

This chain uses TRBV28 with TRBJ1-3; no clear D. The CDR3 is 14 residues long. Germline-derived CDR1 and CDR2 are MDHEN and SYDVKM. Between the trimmed V and J ends, which lost 5 bases and 0 bases, there was a span of 8 bases. The CDR3 sequence: CASSTGPSGNTIYF. In nucleotides, the CDR3 is TGTGCCAGCAGTACCGGTCCCTCTGGAAACACCATATATTTT. The whole variable domain, filled in from reference TRBV28 and TRBJ1-3, reads DVKVTQSSRYLVKRTGEKVFLECVQDMDHENMFWYRQDPGLGLRLIYFSYDVKMKEKGDIPEGYSVSREKKERFSLILESASTNQTSMYLCASSTGPSGNTIYFGEGSWLTVV.

This clone has a handful of counts. The CDR3 loop is CASGFGGSSYEQYF. In DNA form, the CDR3 reads TGTGCTAGTGGTTTCGGCGGGAGTTCCTACGAGCAGTACTTC. This sequence joins TRBV12-5 and TRBJ2-7; 7 bases align to TRBD2. Unmatched junction bases numbered 3, after V lost 3 bases and J lost 1 base. The germline gives CDR1 LGHNT, CDR2 FRNRAP. The CDR3 runs 14 residues. Together with reference TRBV12-5 and TRBJ2-7, the CDR3 gives the full variable domain: DARVTQTPRHKVTEMGQEVTMRCQPILGHNTVFWYRQTMMQGLELLAYFRNRAPLDDSGMPKDRFSAEMPDATLATLKIQPSEPRDSAVYFCASGFGGSSYEQYFGPGTRLTVT.

The sample holds a few counts of this clone. This chain uses TRBV7-9 with TRBJ2-6; weak D call: TRBD1 (5 bases). This CDR3 comprises 17 residues. Trimming took off 5 bases at V and 0 bases at J, with 14 bases between the two ends. Germline CDR1 and CDR2: SEHNR and FQNEAQ (reference sequence). CDR3 region: CASSGTGLSSGANVLTF. The CDR3 bases are TGTGCCAGCAGCGGAACAGGCCTCAGCTCTGGGGCCAACGTCCTGACTTTC.

CDR3 residues: CATSGDLGELFF. The CDR3, as DNA: TGTGCCACCAGCGGGGATCTCGGGGAGCTGTTTTTT. The chain is built from TRBV24-1 and TRBJ2-2; weak D call: TRBD2 (5 bases). CDR1 and CDR2 (germline): KGHDR, SFDVKD. This CDR3 spans 12 amino acids. Trimming stripped 7 bases from V and 7 bases from J, with 9 bases between.

The chain is built from TRBV6-5 and TRBJ1-5; 7 nucleotides match TRBD1. With 6 bases clipped from V and 4 bases from J, the junction kept 9 bases outside the gene matches. This CDR3 spans 15 amino acids. The V gene's germline CDR1 is MNHEY and CDR2 SVGAGI. The CDR3 spells CASRATDRSNQPQHF. As DNA, the CDR3 is TGTGCCAGCAGAGCCACGGACAGGTCTAATCAGCCCCAGCATTTT.

The V call is TRBV19, the J call TRBJ2-7, with 7 positions matching TRBD2. Trimming at V came to 0 bases and at J to 1 base, leaving 6 bases not matched to a gene. The CDR3 is 16 residues long. The germline CDR1 and CDR2 sequences are LNHDA and SQIVND (reference sequence). The CDR3 is CASSIERAGPSYEQYF. CDR3 in DNA: TGTGCCAGTAGTATAGAGCGAGCGGGGCCATCCTACGAGCAGTACTTC. Full variable domain (outside the CDR3, taken from reference TRBV19 and TRBJ2-7): DGGITQSPKYLFRKEGQNVTLSCEQNLNHDAMYWYRQDPGQGLRLIYYSQIVNDFQKGDIAEGYSVSREKKESFPLTVTSAQKNPTAFYLCASSIERAGPSYEQYFGPGTRLTVT.

This chain joins TRBV28 and TRBJ1-4, with D perhaps matching TRBD1 (5 bases). Trimming took off 6 bases at V and 3 bases at J, with 11 bases between the two ends. CDR3 length: 14 amino acids. Germline CDR1 is MDHEN and CDR2 is SYDVKM. CDR3 in amino acids: CASRPQGSNEKLFF. DNA for the CDR3: TGTGCCAGCAGGCCGCAGGGATCTAATGAAAAACTGTTTTTT. The entire variable domain, with the rest obtained from reference TRBV28 and TRBJ1-4, is as follows: DVKVTQSSRYLVKRTGEKVFLECVQDMDHENMFWYRQDPGLGLRLIYFSYDVKMKEKGDIPEGYSVSREKKERFSLILESASTNQTSMYLCASRPQGSNEKLFFGSGTQLSVL.

V gene TRBV30 combines with J gene TRBJ2-3; a possible D gene is TRBD1 (6 bases). CDR1 is GTSNPN, CDR2 SVGIG, per germline (reference sequence). The ends were cut back, 3 bases at V and 0 bases at J, with 13 bases in the middle. CDR3 length equals 15 residues. The CDR3 nucleotides read TGTGCCTGGAGCGCAGGGGTAGTAAGCACAGATACGCAGTATTTT. It codes for CAWSAGVVSTDTQYF.

The chain has TRBV2 and TRBJ1-1, with D unresolved. Germline loops: CDR1 SNHLY, CDR2 FYNNEI. Trimming cost V 5 bases and J 1 base, with 5 bases left between them. There are 12 residues in the CDR3. The CDR3, as DNA: TGTGCCAGCAGTCGACAGAACACTGAAGCTTTCTTT. As protein: CASSRQNTEAFF.

This chain connects TRBV5-4 to TRBJ2-5, with a tentative D call TRBD2 (6 bases). This CDR3 is 15 amino acids long. CDR1 SGHNT and CDR2 YYREEE come from the germline V gene (reference sequence). The V gene lost 0 bases and the J gene lost 4 bases, with 13 bases spanning the gap. The DNA of the CDR3 is TGTGCCAGCAGCTTGGCAGGAGGGCTCTCAGAGACCCAGTACTTC. It yields the protein CASSLAGGLSETQYF.

This clone was observed once. V gene TRBV14 combines with J gene TRBJ1-2, with 8 bases identical to TRBD1. J gave up 4 bases and V 6 bases, and 10 bases lay outside the gene matches. The CDR3 has 15 residues. CDR1 SGHDN and CDR2 FVKESK come from the germline V gene. CDR3 bases: TGTGCCAGCAGTCAACCCGGGACAGGACTCTATGGCTACACCTTC. It is translated as CASSQPGTGLYGYTF.

The chain uses TRBV19 and TRBJ2-1, with a possible D match to TRBD2 (6 bases). From germline, CDR1 is LNHDA and CDR2 SQIVND (reference sequence). The ends were cut back, 1 base at V and 8 bases at J, with 18 bases in the middle. This CDR3 has 16 amino acids. The CDR3 loop is CASSIGIGEVSDEQFF. The CDR3 DNA reads as TGTGCCAGTAGTATAGGGATCGGGGAGGTTTCGGATGAGCAGTTCTTC.

The rearrangement links TRBV10-3 to TRBJ1-1; D is undetermined. This CDR3 region has 13 residues. Germline V lookup: CDR1 ENHRY, CDR2 SYGVKD. Trimming stripped 6 bases from V and 2 bases from J, with 10 bases between. The DNA of the CDR3 is TGTGCCATCAGCGATAGTTTAAACACTGAAGCTTTCTTT. This translates into CAISDSLNTEAFF.

This chain uses TRBV10-3 with TRBJ2-3; TRBD1 is a possible D gene (7 bases). The V end was cut by 5 bases, the J end by 3 bases, with 12 bases between. CDR3 length: 14 amino acids. The germline gives CDR1 ENHRY, CDR2 SYGVKD. CDR3: CAISSTGRTDTQYF. CDR3 DNA: TGTGCCATCAGTTCGACAGGGAGGACAGATACGCAGTATTTT.

The V and J genes are TRBV27 and TRBJ1-5; D is unclear. V was pared by 8 bases and J by 5 bases, with 16 bases between. Germline values: CDR1 MNHEY, CDR2 SMNVEV (reference sequence). The CDR3 length is 14 residues. CDR3: CASSGGKGDQPQHF. CDR3 coding DNA: TGTGCCAGCTCAGGCGGGAAAGGTGATCAGCCCCAGCATTTT.

The chain uses TRBV5-1 and TRBJ1-3; 10 bases are a match to TRBD1. There are 12 residues in the CDR3. The V segment lost 4 bases and the J segment 8 bases; nucleotides outside the gene matches: 0. Per germline, CDR1 SGHRS and CDR2 YFSETQ. This chain's CDR3 is CASSGQGDTIYF. In DNA form, the CDR3 reads TGCGCCAGCAGCGGACAGGGGGACACCATATATTTT.

This chain connects TRBV7-6 to TRBJ2-2; maybe TRBD1 (6 bases). The CDR3 is 14 amino acids. The V end was cut by 3 bases, the J end by 6 bases, with 11 bases between. Looked up from germline, CDR1 is SGHVS and CDR2 is FNYEAQ. The CDR3, as DNA: TGTGCCAGCAGCTTCACAGGGATGGCCGGGGAGCTGTTTTTT. Amino acid sequence: CASSFTGMAGELFF.

The V call is TRBV10-3, the J call TRBJ2-1; D is ambiguous. Germline CDR1 reads ENHRY; CDR2 reads SYGVKD. Trimming took off 4 bases at V and 7 bases at J, with 8 bases between the two ends. This CDR3 has 12 amino acids. The CDR3 bases are TGTGCCATCAGTGGGTCCCGGAATGAGCAGTTCTTC. Translated, it gives CAISGSRNEQFF.

The chain recombines TRBV9 with TRBJ1-3, with D uncertain. V was cut by 4 bases and J by 1 base, with 12 bases left in between. CDR3 length: 15 amino acids. CDR1 and CDR2 from the germline V gene are SGDLS and YYNGEE. CDR3 DNA: TGTGCCAGCAGCTATAGTTGGGAGTCTGGAAACACCATATATTTT. Its translation: CASSYSWESGNTIYF. Filled out from reference TRBV9 and TRBJ1-3, the complete variable domain reads DSGVTQTPKHLITATGQRVTLRCSPRSGDLSVYWYQQSLDQGLQFLIQYYNGEERAKGNILERFSAQQFPDLHSELNLSSLELGDSALYFCASSYSWESGNTIYFGEGSWLTVV.

The rearrangement joins TRBV4-3 to TRBJ1-4, with D unclear. The CDR3 spans 15 residues. Germline V gene sequence: CDR1 LGHNA, CDR2 YSLEER. V lost 1 base to trimming and J lost 3 bases, with 9 bases between them. The CDR3 nucleotides are TGCGCCAGCAGCCAAGGGACCGGGGCTAATGAAAAACTGTTTTTT. Its translation is CASSQGTGANEKLFF.

This clone was counted a single time. The rearrangement joins TRBV14 to TRBJ2-5; D is possibly TRBD2 (6 bases). The CDR3 extends over 15 amino acids. The ends were cut back, 1 base at V and 5 bases at J, with 14 bases in the middle. Germline CDR1 SGHDN, CDR2 FVKESK. CDR3 in amino acids: CASSQGWGVKETQYF. The CDR3 coding sequence is TGTGCCAGCAGCCAAGGTTGGGGGGTCAAGGAGACCCAGTACTTC.

This sequence joins TRBV5-1 and TRBJ1-4; no firm D call. Germline V lookup: CDR1 SGHRS, CDR2 YFSETQ. V lost 0 bases to trimming and J lost 5 bases, with 8 bases between them. The length of the CDR3 is 14 residues. The CDR3 DNA reads as TGCGCCAGCAGCTTGGGGTCCCTAAATGAAAAACTGTTTTTT. It translates to CASSLGSLNEKLFF.